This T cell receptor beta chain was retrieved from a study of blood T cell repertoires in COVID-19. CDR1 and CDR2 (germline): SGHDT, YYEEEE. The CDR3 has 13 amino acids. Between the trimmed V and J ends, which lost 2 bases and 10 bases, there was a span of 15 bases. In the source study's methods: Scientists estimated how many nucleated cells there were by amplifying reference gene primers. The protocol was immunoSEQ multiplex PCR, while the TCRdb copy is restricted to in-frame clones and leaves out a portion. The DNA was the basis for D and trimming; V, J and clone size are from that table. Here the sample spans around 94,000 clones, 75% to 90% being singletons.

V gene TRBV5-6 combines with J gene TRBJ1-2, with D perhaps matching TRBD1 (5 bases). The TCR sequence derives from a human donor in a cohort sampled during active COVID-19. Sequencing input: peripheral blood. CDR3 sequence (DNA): TGTGCCAGCAGCTTTGGCCGGGGAGGGGCCTACACCTTC. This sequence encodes CASSFGRGGAYTF.